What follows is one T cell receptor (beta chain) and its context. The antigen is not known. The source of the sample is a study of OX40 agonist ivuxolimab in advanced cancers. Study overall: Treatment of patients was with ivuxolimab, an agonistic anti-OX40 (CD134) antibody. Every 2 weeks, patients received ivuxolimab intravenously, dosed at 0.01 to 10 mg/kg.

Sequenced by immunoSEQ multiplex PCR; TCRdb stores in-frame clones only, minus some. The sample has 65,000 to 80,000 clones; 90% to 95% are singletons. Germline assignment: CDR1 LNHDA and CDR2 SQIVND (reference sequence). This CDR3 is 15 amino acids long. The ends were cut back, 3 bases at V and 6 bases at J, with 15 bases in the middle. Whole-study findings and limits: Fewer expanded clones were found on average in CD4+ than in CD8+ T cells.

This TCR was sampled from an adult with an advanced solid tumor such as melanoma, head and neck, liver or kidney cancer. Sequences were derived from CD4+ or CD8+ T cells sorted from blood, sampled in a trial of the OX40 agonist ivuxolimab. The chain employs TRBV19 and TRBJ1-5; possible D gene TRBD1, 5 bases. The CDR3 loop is CASSISNQGSQPQHF. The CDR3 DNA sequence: TGTGCCAGTAGTATTTCCAACCAGGGCAGTCAGCCCCAGCATTTT. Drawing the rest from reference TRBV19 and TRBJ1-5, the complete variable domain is DGGITQSPKYLFRKEGQNVTLSCEQNLNHDAMYWYRQDPGQGLRLIYYSQIVNDFQKGDIAEGYSVSREKKESFPLTVTSAQKNPTAFYLCASSISNQGSQPQHFGDGTRLSIL.